Presented here are 14 T cell receptor beta chains from one specimen sequenced in a study of blood T cells in healthy people across ages. Then a second PCR, running roughly 7 to 11 cycles, was carried out with a sample-barcoded 5' primer and a J-beta primer mix. TCRdb analysed the 5' RACE reads with MiXCR anew, one entry per CDR3 protein. This table has about 760,000 distinct CDR3 sequences, around 50% appearing once. Sequencing was performed on blood. The receptors here all came from a man between 40 and 49 years old in good health.

The chain combines TRBV18 with TRBJ1-4, with a weak D call TRBD1 (6 bases). Germline CDR1 KGHSH, CDR2 LQKENI. There are 12 residues in the CDR3. Deletions cut 5 bases from V and 11 bases from J, with 12 bases between. This CDR3 reads CASSEGTTKLFF. Here the CDR3 DNA reads TGTGCCAGCTCAGAGGGGACAACTAAACTGTTTTTT.

The genes are TRBV10-3 and TRBJ1-4, with D tentatively TRBD1 (6 bases). There are 14 residues in the CDR3. Trimming took off 10 bases at V and 4 bases at J, with 16 bases between the two ends. Germline V gene data show CDR1 as ENHRY and CDR2 as SYGVKD. The CDR3 is CATGQGQDNEKLFF. Here the CDR3 DNA reads TGTGCCACCGGGCAGGGGCAAGATAATGAAAAACTGTTTTTT.

V usage is TRBV29-1 and J usage is TRBJ2-1; 9 nucleotides align to TRBD2. Germline assignment: CDR1 SQVTM and CDR2 ANQGSEA. This CDR3 contains 14 residues. V gave up 4 bases and J gave up 5 bases; unmatched junction bases: 6. For the CDR3, the DNA is TGCAGCGTTGCTCTAGCGGGACAGCACAATGAGCAGTTCTTC. Translation: CSVALAGQHNEQFF.

This chain links TRBV30 with TRBJ1-2, with unresolved D. The germline gives CDR1 GTSNPN, CDR2 SVGIG (reference sequence). The CDR3 is 14 amino acids. V was shortened by 2 bases and J by 2 bases, with 12 bases between the two germline ends. CDR3 protein: CAWSPHNINYGYTF. The CDR3 nucleotides read TGTGCCTGGAGTCCCCACAATATCAACTATGGCTACACCTTC.

The chain recombines TRBV29-1 with TRBJ1-1; D is ambiguous. The CDR3 loop spans 14 amino acids. V lost 3 bases to trimming and J lost 1 base, with 12 bases between them. CDR1 and CDR2 from the germline V gene are SQVTM and ANQGSEA. The CDR3 region has the DNA TGCAGCGTTGACGTCGGACGGCAGAACACTGAAGCTTTCTTT. Translating it yields CSVDVGRQNTEAFF.

Notes on this clonotype: One end of the junction fails to match germline, which may point to a read error. This chain joins TRBV18 and TRBJ2-4; 10 bases are a match to TRBD1. Germline V CDR1 and CDR2: KGHSH, LQKENI. CDR3 length equals 20 residues. CDR3 sequence reads: CASSPTGQGPVILAKNIQYF. The CDR3 region has the DNA TGCGCCAGCTCACCGACGGGACAGGGGCCTGTCATTCTAGCCAAAAACATTCAGTACTTC.

The V and J genes are TRBV9 and TRBJ2-3; 11 bases match TRBD2. Per the germline V gene, CDR1 is SGDLS and CDR2 is YYNGEE. V shed 4 bases and J 2 bases; nucleotides not matched to a gene: 9. The CDR3 loop spans 17 amino acids. In nucleotides, the CDR3 is TGTGCCAGCAGCCCAGGGACTAGCGGAAGGAACACAGATACGCAGTATTTT. Translated: CASSPGTSGRNTDTQYF.

The chain recombines TRBV6-5 with TRBJ2-5; 8 bases align to TRBD2. CDR1 is MNHEY, CDR2 SVGAGI, per germline. V shed 10 bases and J 11 bases; nucleotides not matched to a gene: 15. The CDR3 consists of 13 residues. CDR3 in DNA: TGTGCCACGGGTCGGGAGGGCCTCGGTGAGCAGTACTTC. Translation: CATGREGLGEQYF.

The chain uses TRBV20-1 and TRBJ2-3, with a tentative D call TRBD2 (6 bases). CDR1 and CDR2 from the germline V gene are DFQATT and SNEGSKA (reference sequence). The CDR3 covers 13 residues. The V gene lost 4 bases and the J gene lost 5 bases, with 13 bases spanning the gap. DNA for the CDR3: TGCAGTGCTAAAGCCCCCGGGGGAGATACGCAGTATTTT. Residues: CSAKAPGGDTQYF.

The gene calls are TRBV12-3 or TRBV12-4 and TRBJ2-3; D may be TRBD2 (7 bases). The germline V and J ends were trimmed by 3 bases and 6 bases, with 16 bases remaining between them. This CDR3 comprises 15 residues. CDR3 region: CASSFGGGRGDTQYF. CDR3 DNA: TGTGCCAGCAGTTTTGGGGGCGGGAGAGGCGATACGCAGTATTTT.

The chain has TRBV11-3 and TRBJ2-3; TRBD1 might be the D (5 bases). The CDR3 has 15 amino acids. CDR1 and CDR2 from the germline V gene are SGHNT and YENEEA. Deletions cut 5 bases from V and 5 bases from J, with 17 bases between. The CDR3 DNA reads as TGTGCCAGCAGCCCCCGGGCAGGGTTGGGAGATACGCAGTATTTT. Its translation: CASSPRAGLGDTQYF.

This clonotype was found a few times. CDR3 loop: CASRPTDLYGYTF. CDR3 in DNA: TGTGCCAGCAGACCGACAGACCTCTATGGCTACACCTTC. The genes are TRBV12-3 or TRBV12-4 and TRBJ1-2; D might be TRBD1 (5 bases). This CDR3 has 13 residues. V lost 6 bases and J lost 4, with 12 bases in between.

This clonotype was detected only once. This rearrangement joins TRBV6-1 to TRBJ2-3, with TRBD2 matching 9 bases. The germline CDR1 and CDR2 sequences are MNHNS and SASEGT. CDR3 length: 17 residues. V dropped 1 base and J dropped 0; count of bases not matched to a gene: 5. CDR3 region: CASSEVLRGGSTDTQYF. DNA for the CDR3: TGTGCCAGCAGTGAAGTCCTGCGGGGGGGGAGCACAGATACGCAGTATTTT.

V usage is TRBV3-1 and J usage is TRBJ1-2; 10 bases agree with TRBD1. CDR1 and CDR2 from the germline V gene are LGHDT and YNNKEL (reference sequence). The V and J ends lost 4 bases and 8 bases, in that order; junction bases with no gene match: 4. This CDR3 region has 13 residues. The CDR3 sequence is CASSRDRGWGYTF. Written as DNA, the CDR3 is TGTGCCAGCAGCCGGGACAGGGGCTGGGGCTACACCTTC.